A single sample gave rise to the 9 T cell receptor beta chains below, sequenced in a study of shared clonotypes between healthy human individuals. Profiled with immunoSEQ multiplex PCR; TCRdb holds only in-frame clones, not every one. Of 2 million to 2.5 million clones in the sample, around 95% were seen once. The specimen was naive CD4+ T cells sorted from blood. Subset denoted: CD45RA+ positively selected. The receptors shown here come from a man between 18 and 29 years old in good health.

The CDR3 region has the DNA TGTGCCAGCACCAACGGGGGAAAGGAGCAGTTCTTC. It is translated as CASTNGGKEQFF. This chain links TRBV6-5 with TRBJ2-1; D is perhaps TRBD2 (6 bases). In germline, CDR1 is MNHEY, CDR2 SVGAGI. V lost 7 bases, J lost 10 bases, and 14 bases lay in between. This CDR3 is 12 amino acids long.

CDR3 sequence (DNA): TGTGCCAGCAGCGCCGGGCAGGGGGCAAACACCATATATTTT. Its translation: CASSAGQGANTIYF. V gene TRBV6-4 combines with J gene TRBJ1-3; 8 bases agree with TRBD1. Germline V lookup: CDR1 MRHNA, CDR2 SNTAGT. This CDR3 region has 14 residues. V trimming: 6 bases; J trimming: 6 bases; junction bases outside the gene matches: 7.

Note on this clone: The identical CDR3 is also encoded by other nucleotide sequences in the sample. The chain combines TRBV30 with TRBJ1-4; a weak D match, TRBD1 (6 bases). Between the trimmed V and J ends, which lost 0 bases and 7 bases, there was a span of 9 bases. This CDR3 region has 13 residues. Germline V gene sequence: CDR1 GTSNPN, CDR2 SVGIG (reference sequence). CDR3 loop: CAWSVGGGEKLFF. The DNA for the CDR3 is TGTGCCTGGAGTGTTGGAGGGGGTGAAAAACTGTTTTTT.

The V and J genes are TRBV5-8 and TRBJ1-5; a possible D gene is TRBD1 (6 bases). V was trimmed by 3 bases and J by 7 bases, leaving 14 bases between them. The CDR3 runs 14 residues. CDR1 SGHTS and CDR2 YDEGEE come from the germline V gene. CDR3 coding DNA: TGTGCCAGCAGCTCCTCAGGGGCTCGCCAGCCCCAGCATTTT. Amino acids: CASSSSGARQPQHF.

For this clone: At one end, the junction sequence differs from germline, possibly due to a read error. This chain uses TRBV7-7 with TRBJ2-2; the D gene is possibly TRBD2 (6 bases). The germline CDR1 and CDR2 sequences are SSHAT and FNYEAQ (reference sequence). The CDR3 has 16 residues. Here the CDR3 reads CASSSRGPRDTGELFF. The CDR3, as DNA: TGTGCTAGCAGCTCGCGGGGCCCGAGGGACACCGGGGAGCTGTTTTTT.

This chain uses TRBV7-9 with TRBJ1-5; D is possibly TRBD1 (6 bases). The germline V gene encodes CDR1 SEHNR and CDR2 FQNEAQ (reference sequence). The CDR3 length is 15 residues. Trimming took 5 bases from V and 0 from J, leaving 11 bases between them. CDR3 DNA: TGTGCCAGCAGCAGGGGGGGTTATAGCAATCAGCCCCAGCATTTT. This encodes CASSRGGYSNQPQHF. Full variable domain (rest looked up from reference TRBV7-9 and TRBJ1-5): DTGVSQNPRHKITKRGQNVTFRCDPISEHNRLYWYRQTLGQGPEFLTYFQNEAQLEKSRLLSDRFSAERPKGSFSTLEIQRTEQGDSAMYLCASSRGGYSNQPQHFGDGTRLSIL.

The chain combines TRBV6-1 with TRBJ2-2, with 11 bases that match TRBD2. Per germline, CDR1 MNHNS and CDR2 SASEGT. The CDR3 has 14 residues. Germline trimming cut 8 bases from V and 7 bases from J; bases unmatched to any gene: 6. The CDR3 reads CASLLAGVGGELFF. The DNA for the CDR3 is TGTGCCAGCCTACTAGCGGGAGTGGGCGGGGAGCTGTTTTTT.

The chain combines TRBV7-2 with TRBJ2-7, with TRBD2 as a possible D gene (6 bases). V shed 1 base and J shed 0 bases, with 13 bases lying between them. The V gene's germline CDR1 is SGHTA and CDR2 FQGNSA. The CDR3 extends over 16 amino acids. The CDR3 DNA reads TGTGCCAGCAGCTTAGTTTTGGCGGGGTTCTCCTACGAGCAGTACTTC. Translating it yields CASSLVLAGFSYEQYF.

The CDR3 region has the DNA TGCGCCAGCAGCCAGCGCTCCGGGCAGCTACCTGACGAGCAGTACTTC. It specifies CASSQRSGQLPDEQYF. The V gene is TRBV5-1, the J gene TRBJ2-7; D unclear. Per the germline V gene, CDR1 is SGHRS and CDR2 is YFSETQ. The CDR3 loop spans 16 amino acids. The ends were cut back, 4 bases at V and 5 bases at J, with 22 bases in the middle.